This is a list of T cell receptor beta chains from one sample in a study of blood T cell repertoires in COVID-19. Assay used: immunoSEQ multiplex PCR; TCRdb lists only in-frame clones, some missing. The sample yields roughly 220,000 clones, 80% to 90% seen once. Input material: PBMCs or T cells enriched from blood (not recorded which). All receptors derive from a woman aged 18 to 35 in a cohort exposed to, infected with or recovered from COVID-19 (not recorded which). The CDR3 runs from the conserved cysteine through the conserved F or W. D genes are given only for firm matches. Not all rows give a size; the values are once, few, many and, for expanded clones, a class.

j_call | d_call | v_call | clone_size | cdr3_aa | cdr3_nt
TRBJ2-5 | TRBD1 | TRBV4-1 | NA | CASSQDRGTGAQETQYF | TGCGCCAGCAGCCAAGATAGGGGGACAGGGGCACAAGAGACCCAGTACTTC
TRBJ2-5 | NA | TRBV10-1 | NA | CASSWSGETQYF | TGCGCCAGCAGTTGGAGTGGAGAGACCCAGTACTTC
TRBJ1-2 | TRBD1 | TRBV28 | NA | CASSPTGPAYGYTF | TGTGCCAGCAGCCCGACAGGGCCAGCATATGGCTACACCTTC
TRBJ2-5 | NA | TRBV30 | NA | CAWSVGGGRETQYF | TGTGCCTGGAGTGTAGGGGGGGGTAGGGAGACCCAGTACTTC
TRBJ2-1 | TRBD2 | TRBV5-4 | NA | CASSLGGTAGALDNEQFF | TGTGCCAGCAGCTTGGGGGGTACAGCGGGGGCCCTTGACAATGAGCAGTTCTTC
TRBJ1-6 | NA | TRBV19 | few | CASRPGDYNSPLHF | TGTGCCAGTAGACCGGGAGATTATAATTCACCCCTCCACTTT
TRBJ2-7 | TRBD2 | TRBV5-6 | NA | CASRSPGLAGGPHEQYF | TGTGCCAGCAGATCACCGGGACTAGCGGGAGGGCCCCACGAGCAGTACTTC
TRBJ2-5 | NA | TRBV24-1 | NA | CATSDPQGGEETQYF | TGTGCCACCAGTGATCCTCAGGGGGGCGAAGAGACCCAGTACTTC
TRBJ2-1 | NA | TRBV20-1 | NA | CSASAGQQFF | TGCAGTGCTTCTGCGGGACAGCAGTTCTTC
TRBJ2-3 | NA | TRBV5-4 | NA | CASSEQAWVGDTQYF | TGTGCCAGCAGCGAACAGGCTTGGGTCGGAGATACGCAGTATTTT
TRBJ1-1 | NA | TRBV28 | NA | CASSLKASPAFF | TGTGCCAGCAGTTTAAAAGCGTCGCCAGCTTTCTTT
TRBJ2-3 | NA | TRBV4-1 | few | CASSPADSTDTQYF | TGCGCCAGCAGCCCAGCGGATAGCACAGATACGCAGTATTTT
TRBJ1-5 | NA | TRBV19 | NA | CASSIVPGRQPQHF | TGTGCCAGTAGTATAGTTCCAGGGAGGCAGCCCCAGCATTTT
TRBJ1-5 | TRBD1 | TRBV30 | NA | CAWSTGDQPQHF | TGTGCCTGGTCGACAGGGGATCAGCCCCAGCATTTT
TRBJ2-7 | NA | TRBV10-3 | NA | CAISVHGAGGSYEQYF | TGTGCCATCAGTGTCCACGGGGCAGGGGGGTCCTACGAGCAGTACTTC
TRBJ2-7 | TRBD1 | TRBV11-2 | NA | CASSTGTGSYEQYF | TGTGCCAGCAGCACCGGGACAGGCTCCTACGAGCAGTACTTC
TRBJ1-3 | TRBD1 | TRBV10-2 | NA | CASTLTGIGNTIYF | TGCGCCAGCACCCTGACAGGGATCGGAAACACCATATATTTT
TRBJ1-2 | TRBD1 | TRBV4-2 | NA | CASSQDLKQGFNYGYTF | TGTGCCAGCAGCCAAGATCTTAAACAGGGGTTTAACTATGGCTACACCTTC
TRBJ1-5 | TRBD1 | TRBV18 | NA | CASSPGTGVNQPQHF | TGTGCCAGCTCCCCCGGGACAGGGGTCAATCAGCCCCAGCATTTT
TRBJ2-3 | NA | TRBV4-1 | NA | CASSQDATTIDTQYF | TGCGCCAGCAGCCAAGATGCTACTACAATAGATACGCAGTATTTT
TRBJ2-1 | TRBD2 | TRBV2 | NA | CASGALAAFDEQFF | TGTGCCAGCGGGGCCCTAGCGGCATTCGATGAGCAGTTCTTC
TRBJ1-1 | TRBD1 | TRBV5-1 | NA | CASSSGQGDTEAFF | TGCGCCAGCAGCTCAGGACAGGGGGACACTGAAGCTTTCTTT
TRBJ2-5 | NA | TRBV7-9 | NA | CASSDRGSWETQYF | TGTGCCAGCAGCGATAGGGGTAGTTGGGAGACCCAGTACTTC
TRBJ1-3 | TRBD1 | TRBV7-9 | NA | CASSPRGRGAGNTIYF | TGTGCCAGCAGCCCCAGGGGGCGCGGGGCTGGAAACACCATATATTTT
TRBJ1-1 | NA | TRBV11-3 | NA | CASSSGVIEAFF | TGTGCCAGCAGTTCAGGGGTAATTGAAGCTTTCTTT